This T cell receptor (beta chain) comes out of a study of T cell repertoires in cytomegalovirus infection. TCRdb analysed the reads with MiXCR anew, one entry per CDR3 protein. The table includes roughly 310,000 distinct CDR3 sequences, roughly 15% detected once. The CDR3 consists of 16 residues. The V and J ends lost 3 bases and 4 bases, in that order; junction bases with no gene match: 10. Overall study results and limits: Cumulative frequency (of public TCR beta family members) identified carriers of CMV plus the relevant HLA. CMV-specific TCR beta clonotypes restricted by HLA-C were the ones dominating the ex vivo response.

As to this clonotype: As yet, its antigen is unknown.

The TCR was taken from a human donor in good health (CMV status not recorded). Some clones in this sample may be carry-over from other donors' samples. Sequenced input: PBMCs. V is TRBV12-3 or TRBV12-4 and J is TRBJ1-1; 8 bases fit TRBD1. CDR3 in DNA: TGTGCCAGCAGTTTGCCTCCTGGACAGGGTGGCACTGAAGCTTTCTTT. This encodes CASSLPPGQGGTEAFF.